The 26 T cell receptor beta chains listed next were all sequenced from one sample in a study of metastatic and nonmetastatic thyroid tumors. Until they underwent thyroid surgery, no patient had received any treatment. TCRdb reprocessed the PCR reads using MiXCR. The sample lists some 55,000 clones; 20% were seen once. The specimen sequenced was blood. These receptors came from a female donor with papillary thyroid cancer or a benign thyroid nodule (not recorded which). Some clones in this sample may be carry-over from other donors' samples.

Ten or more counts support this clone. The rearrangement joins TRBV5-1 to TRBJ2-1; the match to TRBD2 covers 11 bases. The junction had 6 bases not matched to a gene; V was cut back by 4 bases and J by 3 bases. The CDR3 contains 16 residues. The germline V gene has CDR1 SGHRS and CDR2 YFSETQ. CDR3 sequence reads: CASSQLAGANYNEQFF. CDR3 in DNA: TGCGCCAGCAGCCAACTAGCGGGAGCGAACTACAATGAGCAGTTCTTC.

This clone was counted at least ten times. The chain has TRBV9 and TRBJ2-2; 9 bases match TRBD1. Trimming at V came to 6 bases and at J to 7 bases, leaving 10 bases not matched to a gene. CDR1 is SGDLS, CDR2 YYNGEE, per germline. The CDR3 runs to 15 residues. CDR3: CASTALGQGSGELFF. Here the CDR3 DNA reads TGTGCCAGCACCGCCTTGGGACAGGGTAGCGGGGAGCTGTTTTTT. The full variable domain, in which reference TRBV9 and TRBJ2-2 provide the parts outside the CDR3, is DSGVTQTPKHLITATGQRVTLRCSPRSGDLSVYWYQQSLDQGLQFLIQYYNGEERAKGNILERFSAQQFPDLHSELNLSSLELGDSALYFCASTALGQGSGELFFGEGSRLTVL.

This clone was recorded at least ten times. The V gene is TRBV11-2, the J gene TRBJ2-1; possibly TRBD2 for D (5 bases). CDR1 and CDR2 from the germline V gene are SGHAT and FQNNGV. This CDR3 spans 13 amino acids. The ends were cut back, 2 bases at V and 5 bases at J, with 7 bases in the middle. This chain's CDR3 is CASSLKRDNEQFF. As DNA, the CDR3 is TGTGCCAGCAGCTTAAAGAGGGACAATGAGCAGTTCTTC.

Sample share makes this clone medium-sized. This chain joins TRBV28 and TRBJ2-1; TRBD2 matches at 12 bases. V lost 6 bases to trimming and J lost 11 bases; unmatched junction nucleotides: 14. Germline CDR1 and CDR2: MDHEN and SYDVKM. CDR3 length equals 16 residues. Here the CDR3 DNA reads TGTGCCAGCAGCTCGAAAGTAACGGGACTAGCGGGCCAGCAGTTCTTC. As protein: CASSSKVTGLAGQQFF. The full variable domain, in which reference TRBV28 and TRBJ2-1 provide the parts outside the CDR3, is DVKVTQSSRYLVKRTGEKVFLECVQDMDHENMFWYRQDPGLGLRLIYFSYDVKMKEKGDIPEGYSVSREKKERFSLILESASTNQTSMYLCASSSKVTGLAGQQFFGPGTRLTVL.

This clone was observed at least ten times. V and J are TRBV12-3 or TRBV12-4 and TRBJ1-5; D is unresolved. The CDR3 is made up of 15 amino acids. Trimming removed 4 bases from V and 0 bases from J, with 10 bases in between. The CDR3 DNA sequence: TGTGCCAGCAGTTCGGACGGGCATAGCAATCAGCCCCAGCATTTT. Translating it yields CASSSDGHSNQPQHF.

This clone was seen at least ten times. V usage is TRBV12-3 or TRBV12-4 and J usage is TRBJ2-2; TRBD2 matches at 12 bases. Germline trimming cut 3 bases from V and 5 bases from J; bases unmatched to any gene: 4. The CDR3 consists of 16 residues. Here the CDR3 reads CASSFLAGGGTGELFF. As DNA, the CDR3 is TGTGCCAGCAGTTTCCTAGCGGGAGGGGGTACCGGGGAGCTGTTTTTT.

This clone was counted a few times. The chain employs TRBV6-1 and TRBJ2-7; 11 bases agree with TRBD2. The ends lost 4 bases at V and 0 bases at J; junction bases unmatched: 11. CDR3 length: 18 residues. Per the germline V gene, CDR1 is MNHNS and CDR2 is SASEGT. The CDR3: CASSVGLAVLPISYEQYF. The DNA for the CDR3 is TGTGCCAGCAGTGTGGGACTAGCGGTCCTACCAATCTCCTACGAGCAGTACTTC.

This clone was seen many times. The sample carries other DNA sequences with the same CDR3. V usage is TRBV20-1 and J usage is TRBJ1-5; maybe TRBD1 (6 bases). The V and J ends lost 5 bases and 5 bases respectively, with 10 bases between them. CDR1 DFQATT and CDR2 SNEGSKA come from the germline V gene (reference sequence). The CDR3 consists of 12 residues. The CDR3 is CSAVQGYQPQHF. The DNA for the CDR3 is TGCAGTGCTGTACAGGGATATCAGCCCCAGCATTTT.

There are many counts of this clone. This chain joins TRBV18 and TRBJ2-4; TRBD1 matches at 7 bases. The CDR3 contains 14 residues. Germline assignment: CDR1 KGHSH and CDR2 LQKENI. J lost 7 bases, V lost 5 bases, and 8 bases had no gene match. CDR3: CASSNLQGPNIQYF. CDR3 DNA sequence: TGTGCCAGCTCAAACTTACAGGGGCCGAACATTCAGTACTTC.

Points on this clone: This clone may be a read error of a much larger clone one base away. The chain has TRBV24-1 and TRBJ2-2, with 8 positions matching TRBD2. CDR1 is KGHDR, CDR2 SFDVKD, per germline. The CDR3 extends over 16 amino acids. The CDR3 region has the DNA TGTGCCGCCAGTTTAGGCGGGGGGTGGAAAACCGGGGAGCTGTTTTTT. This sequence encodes CAASLGGGWKTGELFF.

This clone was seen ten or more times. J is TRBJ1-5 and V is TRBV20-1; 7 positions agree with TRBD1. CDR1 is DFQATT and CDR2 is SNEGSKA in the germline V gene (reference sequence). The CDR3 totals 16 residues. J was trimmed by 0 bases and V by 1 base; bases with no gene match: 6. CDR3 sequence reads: CSARGGQAYSNQPQHF. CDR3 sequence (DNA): TGCAGTGCTAGAGGCGGACAGGCTTATAGCAATCAGCCCCAGCATTTT.

This CDR3 reads CAWAANRGYYGYTF. In DNA form, the CDR3 reads TGTGCCTGGGCAGCCAACAGGGGGTACTATGGCTACACCTTC. The chain uses TRBV30 and TRBJ1-2, with 8 bases lining up with TRBD1. The germline gives CDR1 GTSNPN, CDR2 SVGIG (reference sequence). This CDR3 is 14 amino acids long. V dropped 5 bases and J dropped 3; count of bases not matched to a gene: 8.

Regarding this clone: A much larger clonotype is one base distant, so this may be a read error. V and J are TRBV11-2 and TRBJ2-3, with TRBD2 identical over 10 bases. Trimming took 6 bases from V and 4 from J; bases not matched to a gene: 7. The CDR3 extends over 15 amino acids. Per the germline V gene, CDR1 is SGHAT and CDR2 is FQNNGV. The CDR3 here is CASRFTSGISDTQYF. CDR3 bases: TGTGCCAGCAGGTTCACTAGCGGGATTTCAGATACGCAGTATTTT.

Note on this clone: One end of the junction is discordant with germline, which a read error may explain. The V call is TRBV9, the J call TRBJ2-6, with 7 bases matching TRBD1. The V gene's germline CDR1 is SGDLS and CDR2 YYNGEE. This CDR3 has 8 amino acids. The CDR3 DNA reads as TGTGCCAGCAGCGGGGGACAGTGG. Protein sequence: CASSGGQW. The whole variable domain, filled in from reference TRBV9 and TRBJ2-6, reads DSGVTQTPKHLITATGQRVTLRCSPRSGDLSVYWYQQSLDQGLQFLIQYYNGEERAKGNILERFSAQQFPDLHSELNLSSLELGDSALYFCASSGGQWGAGSRLTVL.

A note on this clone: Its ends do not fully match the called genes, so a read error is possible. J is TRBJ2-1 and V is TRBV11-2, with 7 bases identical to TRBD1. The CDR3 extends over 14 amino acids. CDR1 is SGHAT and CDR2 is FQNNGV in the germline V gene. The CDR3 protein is CSSSFGQVGDDQFF. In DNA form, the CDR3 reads TGTTCCAGCAGCTTCGGACAGGTTGGAGATGATCAGTTCTTC. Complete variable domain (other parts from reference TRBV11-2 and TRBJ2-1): EAGVAQSPRYKIIEKRQSVAFWCNPISGHATLYWYQQILGQGPKLLIQFQNNGVVDDSQLPKDRFSAERLKGVDSTLKIQPAKLEDSAVYLCSSSFGQVGDDQFFGPGTRLTVL.

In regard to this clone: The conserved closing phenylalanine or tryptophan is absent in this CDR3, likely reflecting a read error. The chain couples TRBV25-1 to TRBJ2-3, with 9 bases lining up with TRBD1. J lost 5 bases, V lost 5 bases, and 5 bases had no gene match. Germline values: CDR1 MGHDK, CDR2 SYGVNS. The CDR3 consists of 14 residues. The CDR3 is CASSPGQGVDTQYL. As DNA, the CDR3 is TGTGCCAGCAGTCCGGGACAGGGTGTAGATACGCAGTATTTG.

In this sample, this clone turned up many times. The CDR3 DNA is TGTGCCAGCAGTTCCCTAGGGGGGAGGGGCACAGATACGCAGTATTTT. Translation: CASSSLGGRGTDTQYF. The genes are TRBV28 and TRBJ2-3, with D maybe TRBD2 (7 bases). The CDR3 consists of 16 residues. The V end was cut by 4 bases, the J end by 1 base, with 15 bases between. Per the germline V gene, CDR1 is MDHEN and CDR2 is SYDVKM.

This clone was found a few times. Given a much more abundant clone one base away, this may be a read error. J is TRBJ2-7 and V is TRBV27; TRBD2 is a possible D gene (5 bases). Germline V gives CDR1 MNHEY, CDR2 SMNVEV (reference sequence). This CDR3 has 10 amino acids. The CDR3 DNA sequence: TGTGCCAGCACGGGGTACGAGAAGTACTTC. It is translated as CASTGYEKYF.

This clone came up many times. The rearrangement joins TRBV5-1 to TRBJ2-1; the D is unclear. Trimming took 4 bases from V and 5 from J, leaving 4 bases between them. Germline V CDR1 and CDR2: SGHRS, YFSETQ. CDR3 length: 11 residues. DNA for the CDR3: TGCGCCAGCAGCACCGACAATGAGCAGTTCTTC. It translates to CASSTDNEQFF.

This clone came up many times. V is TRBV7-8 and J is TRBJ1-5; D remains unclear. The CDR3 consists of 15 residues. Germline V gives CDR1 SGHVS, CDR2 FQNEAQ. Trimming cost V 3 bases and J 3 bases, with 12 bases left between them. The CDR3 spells CASSFLARNNQPQHF. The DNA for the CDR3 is TGTGCCAGCAGCTTTCTGGCCAGGAACAATCAGCCCCAGCATTTT.

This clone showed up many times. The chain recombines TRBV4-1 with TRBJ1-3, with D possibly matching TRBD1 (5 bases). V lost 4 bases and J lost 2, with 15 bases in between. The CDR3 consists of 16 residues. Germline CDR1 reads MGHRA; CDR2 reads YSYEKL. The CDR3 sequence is CASSPVTGLAGNTIYF. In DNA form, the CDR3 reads TGCGCCAGCAGCCCAGTAACGGGGCTGGCTGGAAACACCATATATTTT.

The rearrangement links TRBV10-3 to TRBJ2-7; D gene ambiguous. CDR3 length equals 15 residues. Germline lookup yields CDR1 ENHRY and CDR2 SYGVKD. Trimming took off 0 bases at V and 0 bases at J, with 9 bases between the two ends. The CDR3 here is CAISESQIISYEQYF. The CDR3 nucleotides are TGTGCCATCAGTGAGTCTCAAATAATCTCCTACGAGCAGTACTTC.

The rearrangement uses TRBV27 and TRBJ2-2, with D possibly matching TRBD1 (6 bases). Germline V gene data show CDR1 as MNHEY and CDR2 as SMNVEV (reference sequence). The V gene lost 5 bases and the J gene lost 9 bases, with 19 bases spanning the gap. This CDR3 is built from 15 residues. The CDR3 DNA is TGTGCCAGCAGTACCAAACAAACAGGGACCTGGGAGCTGTTTTTT. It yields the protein CASSTKQTGTWELFF.

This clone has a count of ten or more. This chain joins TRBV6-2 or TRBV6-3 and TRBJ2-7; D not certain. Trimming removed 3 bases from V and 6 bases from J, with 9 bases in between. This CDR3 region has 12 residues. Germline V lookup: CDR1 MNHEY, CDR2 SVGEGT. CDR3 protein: CASSYTGFEQYF. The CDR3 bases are TGTGCCAGCAGTTATACGGGTTTCGAGCAGTACTTC.

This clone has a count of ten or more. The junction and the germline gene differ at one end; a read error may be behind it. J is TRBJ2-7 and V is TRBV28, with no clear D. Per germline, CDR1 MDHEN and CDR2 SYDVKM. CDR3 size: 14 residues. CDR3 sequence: CASRKDHNQRGVHF. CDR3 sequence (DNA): TGTGCCAGCAGAAAAGATCACAATCAGCGTGGGGTGCACTTC.

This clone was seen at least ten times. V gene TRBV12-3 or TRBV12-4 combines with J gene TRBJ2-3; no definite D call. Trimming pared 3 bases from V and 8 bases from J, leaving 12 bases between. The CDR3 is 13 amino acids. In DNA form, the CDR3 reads TGTGCCAGCAGTTTCCGGAACAGCCCTACGCAGTATTTT. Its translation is CASSFRNSPTQYF.